This TCR beta chain was identified during a study of identical twins. Study-level points and caveats: Excess sharing by twins proved weaker in beta out-of-frame sequences. Out-of-frame TCR alpha sharing in monozygotic twins exceeded recombination model predictions.

This clonotype was counted only a few times. The antigen is undetermined. Trimming took 5 bases from V and 3 from J; bases not matched to a gene: 5. The CDR3 has 14 residues. TCRdb re-called the 5' RACE reads with MiXCR, one entry per CDR3 protein. The sample holds a few hundred thousand distinct CDR3 sequences, approximately 9.1% seen once. This receptor was identified in a woman aged 45-59 years in good health. V is TRBV12-3 or TRBV12-4 and J is TRBJ2-5, with 8 bases that match TRBD2. The sequenced material came from naive T cells sorted from blood. The CDR3 region is CASSGSGREETQYF. The CDR3 region has the DNA TGTGCCAGCAGTGGGAGCGGGAGAGAAGAGACCCAGTACTTC.